The present T cell receptor beta chain was sequenced within a study of CD8 T cells in Susac syndrome. About the study: Patients with Susac syndrome were, at the time of blood collection, therapy-naive, maintained on corticosteroids, or maintained on intravenous immunoglobulin alone.

RNA amounts of about 0.45 to 1 ug underwent reverse transcription with random hexamers. Amplification of TCR beta CDR3 across 54 Vbeta and 13 Jbeta was performed with immunoSEQ multiplex PCR. TCRdb analysed the immunoSEQ multiplex PCR reads with MiXCR anew, one entry per CDR3 protein. The table includes about 71,000 distinct CDR3 sequences, approximately 93% detected once. The CDR3 runs to 15 residues. The V end lost 0 bases, the J end lost 0 bases, and 10 bases lay between the germline ends. Germline V gene sequence: CDR1 SGDLS, CDR2 YYNGEE. Fulfillment of recently defined diagnostic criteria for definite or probable disease was shown by the patients with Susac syndrome.

The sequencing input was CD4+ T cells from PBMCs. This chain joins TRBV9 and TRBJ2-7, with unresolved D. This sequence was found in a human donor with Susac syndrome. This CDR3 reads CASSVGWIPSYEQYF. The CDR3 DNA reads TGTGCCAGCAGCGTAGGCTGGATCCCCTCCTACGAGCAGTACTTC.